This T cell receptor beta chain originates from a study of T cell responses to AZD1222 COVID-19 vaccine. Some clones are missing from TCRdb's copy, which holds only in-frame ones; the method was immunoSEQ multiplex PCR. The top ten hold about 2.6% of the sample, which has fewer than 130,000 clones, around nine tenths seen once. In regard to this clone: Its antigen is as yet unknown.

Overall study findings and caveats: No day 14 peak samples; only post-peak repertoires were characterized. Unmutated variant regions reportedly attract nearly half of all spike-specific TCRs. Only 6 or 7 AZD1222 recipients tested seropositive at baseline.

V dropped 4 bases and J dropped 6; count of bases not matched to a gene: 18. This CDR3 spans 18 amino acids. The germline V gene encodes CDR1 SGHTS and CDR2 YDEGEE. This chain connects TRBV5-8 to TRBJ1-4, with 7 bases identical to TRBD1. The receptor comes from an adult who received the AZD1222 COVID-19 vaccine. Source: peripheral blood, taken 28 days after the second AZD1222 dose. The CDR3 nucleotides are TGTGCCAGCAGCCGGAGGGGGCCTCGGAGATCGCCCGATGAAAAACTGTTTTTT. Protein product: CASSRRGPRRSPDEKLFF.